A single sample is the source of the 5 T cell receptor beta chains below, sequenced in a study of blood T cell repertoires in COVID-19. Profiling relied on immunoSEQ multiplex PCR, and the TCRdb table lists in-frame clones only, not all of them. The sample shows 100,000 to 150,000 clones, about 85% of them seen only once. Source material: peripheral blood. These receptors were collected from a man between 60 and 75 years old with acute or convalescent COVID-19.

The chain recombines TRBV30 with TRBJ2-7, with TRBD2 matching over 12 bases. Unmatched junction bases numbered 5, after V lost 5 bases and J lost 3 bases. Germline V CDR1 and CDR2: GTSNPN, SVGIG (reference sequence). The CDR3 has 14 residues. CDR3 loop: CAWGGLAGYYEQYF. For the CDR3, the DNA is TGTGCCTGGGGAGGACTAGCGGGATACTACGAGCAGTACTTC.

The chain couples TRBV6-5 to TRBJ1-2; perhaps TRBD1 as D (5 bases). The CDR3 is 14 amino acids. With 8 bases removed from V and 3 bases from J, the gap between germline ends came to 16 bases. Germline CDR1 reads MNHEY; CDR2 reads SVGAGI. CDR3 sequence (DNA): TGTGCCAGCCGCCCTGGGGGGGATTACTATGGCTACACCTTC. Translating it yields CASRPGGDYYGYTF.

This clone was found many times. The same CDR3 also results from other DNA sequences found in this sample. The chain employs TRBV21-1 and TRBJ2-7; the D call TRBD2 from the table was never checked on the DNA. TRBV21-1 has pseudogene status. This CDR3 contains 20 residues. The CDR3 here is CASSNVTTGGGSRGDYEQYF. Written as DNA, the CDR3 is TGTGCCAGCAGCAACGTTACCACCGGGGGCGGTTCGCGGGGGGACTACGAGCAGTACTTC.

This clone appeared a few times. This sequence joins TRBV28 and TRBJ2-3; 9 bases fit TRBD1. J gave up 2 bases and V 5 bases, and 14 bases lay outside the gene matches. CDR3 length: 18 amino acids. Germline CDR1 MDHEN, CDR2 SYDVKM. CDR3 region: CASSGEGQGVQSTDTQYF. DNA for the CDR3: TGTGCCAGCAGTGGAGAGGGACAGGGAGTTCAATCCACAGATACGCAGTATTTT.

The chain is built from TRBV12-5 and TRBJ2-1; 7 positions match TRBD1. Germline values: CDR1 LGHNT, CDR2 FRNRAP. The CDR3 has 15 amino acids. Germline trimming cut 2 bases from V and 7 bases from J; bases unmatched to any gene: 8. The CDR3 loop is CASGLRAGGNNEQFF. The DNA for the CDR3 is TGTGCTAGTGGTTTGCGGGCAGGGGGTAATAATGAGCAGTTCTTC.